This T cell receptor beta chain stems from a study of cytomegalovirus exposure and HLA in healthy donors. About the study: Later, an analysis reported that the approximately 120 validation repertoires had used the same platform as the roughly 650 first-cohort repertoires.

The germline V gene has CDR1 MDHEN and CDR2 SYDVKM. Trimming left V 7 bases short and J 1 base short, with 13 bases between. This CDR3 has 14 amino acids. Assay used: immunoSEQ multiplex PCR; TCRdb lists only in-frame clones, some missing. The profile covers around 95,000 clones, with roughly 85% appearing a single time and 20% taken by the ten largest. Points on this clone: What it binds is unknown.

Notes on the study in general: Listed as cytomegalovirus-associated were roughly 180 TCR beta chains. It was reported that the classifier diagnosed cytomegalovirus status with high specificity and sensitivity in both the original and validation cohorts.

This clonotype was obtained from a man between 18 and 35 years old in good health and CMV-seropositive. The chain joins TRBV28 to TRBJ1-1, with unresolved D. Sequenced sample: PBMCs. DNA of the CDR3: TGTGCCAGCACCCCTTATCAGGCGAACACTGAAGCTTTCTTT. Its protein product is CASTPYQANTEAFF.